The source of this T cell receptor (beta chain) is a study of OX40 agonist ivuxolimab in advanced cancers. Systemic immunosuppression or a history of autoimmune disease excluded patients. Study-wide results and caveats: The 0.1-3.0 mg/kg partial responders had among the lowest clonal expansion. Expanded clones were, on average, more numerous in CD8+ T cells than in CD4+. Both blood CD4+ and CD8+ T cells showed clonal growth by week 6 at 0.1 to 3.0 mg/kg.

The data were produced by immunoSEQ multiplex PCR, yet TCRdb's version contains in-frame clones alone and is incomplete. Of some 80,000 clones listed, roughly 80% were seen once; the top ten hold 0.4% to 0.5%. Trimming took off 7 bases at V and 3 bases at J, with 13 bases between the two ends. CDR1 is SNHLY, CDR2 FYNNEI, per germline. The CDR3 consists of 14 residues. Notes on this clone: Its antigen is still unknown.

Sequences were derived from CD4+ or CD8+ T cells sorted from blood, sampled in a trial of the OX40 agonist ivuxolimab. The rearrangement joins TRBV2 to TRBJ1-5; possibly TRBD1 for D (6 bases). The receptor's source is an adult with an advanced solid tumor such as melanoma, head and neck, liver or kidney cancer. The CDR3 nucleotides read TGTGCCAGCAAGGAAACAGGGTACAATCAGCCCCAGCATTTT. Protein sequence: CASKETGYNQPQHF.